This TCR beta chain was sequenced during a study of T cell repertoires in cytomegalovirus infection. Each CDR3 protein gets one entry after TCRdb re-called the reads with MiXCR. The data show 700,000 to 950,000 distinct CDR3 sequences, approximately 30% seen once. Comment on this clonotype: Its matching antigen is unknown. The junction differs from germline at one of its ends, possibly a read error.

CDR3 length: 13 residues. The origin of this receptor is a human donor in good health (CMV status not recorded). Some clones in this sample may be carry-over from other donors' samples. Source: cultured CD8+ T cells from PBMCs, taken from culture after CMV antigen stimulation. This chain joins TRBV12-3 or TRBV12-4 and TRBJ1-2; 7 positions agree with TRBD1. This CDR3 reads CASSGDSLYDYTF. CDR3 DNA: TGTGCCAGCAGCGGGGACAGCCTATATGACTACACCTTC.